Included here is one TCR beta chain sequence, with context. The data were taken from a study of blood T cell repertoires in COVID-19. Turning to the study itself: COVID-19 samples, acute and convalescent, were from the United States, Italy and Spain. T cells, B-cell-depleted T cells, or PBMCs supplied cDNA or gDNA.

Study processing details: Reference gene primer amplification gave nucleated cell count estimates. Here immunoSEQ multiplex PCR was the method, and the copy in TCRdb shows in-frame clones only, minus some. V and J calls and clone size are given by that table; D and trimming were obtained from the DNA. The sample consists of about 340,000 clones, about 89% of them appearing once. V lost 5 bases, J lost 3 bases, and 11 bases stayed unmatched. Germline lookup yields CDR1 SGHRS and CDR2 YFSETQ. The CDR3 is made up of 15 amino acids. The V gene is TRBV5-1, the J gene TRBJ2-7; 7 nucleotides line up with TRBD1. This TCR was recovered from a woman aged 50 to 60 with COVID-19, enrolled during active disease. Sequenced material: peripheral blood. CDR3 coding DNA: TGCGCCAGCAGACCAACGACAGGGTTCAGCTACGAGCAGTACTTC. This codes for CASRPTTGFSYEQYF.